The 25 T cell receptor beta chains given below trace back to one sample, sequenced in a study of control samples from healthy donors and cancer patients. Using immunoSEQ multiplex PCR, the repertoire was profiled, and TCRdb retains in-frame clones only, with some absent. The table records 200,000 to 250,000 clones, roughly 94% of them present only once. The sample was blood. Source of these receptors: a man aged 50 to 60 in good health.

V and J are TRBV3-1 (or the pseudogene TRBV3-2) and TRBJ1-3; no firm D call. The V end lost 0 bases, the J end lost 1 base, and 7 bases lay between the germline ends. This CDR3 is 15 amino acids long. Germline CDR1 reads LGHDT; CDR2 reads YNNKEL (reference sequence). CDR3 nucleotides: TGTGCCAGCAGCCAAGATTGGGATTCTGGAAACACCATATATTTT. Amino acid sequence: CASSQDWDSGNTIYF.

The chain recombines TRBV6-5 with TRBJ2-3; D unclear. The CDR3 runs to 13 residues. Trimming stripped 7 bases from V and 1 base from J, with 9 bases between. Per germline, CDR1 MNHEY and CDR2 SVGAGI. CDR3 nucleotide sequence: TGTGCCAGCAACCGTAAAGGCACAGATACGCAGTATTTT. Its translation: CASNRKGTDTQYF.

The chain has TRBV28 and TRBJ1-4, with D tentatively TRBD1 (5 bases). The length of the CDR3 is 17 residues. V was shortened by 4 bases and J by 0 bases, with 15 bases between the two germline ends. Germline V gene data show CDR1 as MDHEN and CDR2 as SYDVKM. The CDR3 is CASSSLKDTATNEKLFF. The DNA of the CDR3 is TGTGCCAGCAGTTCCCTCAAGGACACAGCAACTAATGAAAAACTGTTTTTT.

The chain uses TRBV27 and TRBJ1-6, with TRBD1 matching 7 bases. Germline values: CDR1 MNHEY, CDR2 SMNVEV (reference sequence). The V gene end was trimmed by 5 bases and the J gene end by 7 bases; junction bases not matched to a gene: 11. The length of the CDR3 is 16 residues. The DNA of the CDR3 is TGTGCCAGCAGTACAAGGACAGGTTCTTGGAATTCACCCCTCCACTTT. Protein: CASSTRTGSWNSPLHF.

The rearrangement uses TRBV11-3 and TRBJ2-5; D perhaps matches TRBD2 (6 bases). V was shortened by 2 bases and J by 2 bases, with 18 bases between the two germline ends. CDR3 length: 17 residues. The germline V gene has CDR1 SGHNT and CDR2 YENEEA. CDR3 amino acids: CASSLKAGSGFQETQYF. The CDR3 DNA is TGTGCCAGCAGCTTAAAGGCTGGGAGCGGGTTTCAAGAGACCCAGTACTTC.

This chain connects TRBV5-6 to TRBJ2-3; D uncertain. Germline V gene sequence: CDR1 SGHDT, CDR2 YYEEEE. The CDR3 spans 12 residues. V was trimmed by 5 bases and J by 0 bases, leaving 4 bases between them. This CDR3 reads CASSLSTDTQYF. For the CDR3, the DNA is TGTGCCAGCAGTTTGAGCACAGATACGCAGTATTTT.

The chain's CDR3 is CATTGVRGGQPQHF. The CDR3 DNA reads as TGTGCCACCACAGGGGTCAGGGGCGGCCAGCCCCAGCATTTT. The gene calls are TRBV10-3 and TRBJ1-5; 7 bases are shared with TRBD1. The trim removed 10 bases at V and 7 bases at J, leaving 13 bases unmatched. Germline CDR1 is ENHRY and CDR2 is SYGVKD. The CDR3 runs to 14 residues.

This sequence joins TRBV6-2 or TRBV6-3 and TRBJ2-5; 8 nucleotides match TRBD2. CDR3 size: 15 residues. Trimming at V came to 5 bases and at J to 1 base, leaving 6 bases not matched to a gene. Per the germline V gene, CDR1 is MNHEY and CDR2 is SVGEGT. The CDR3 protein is CASSPSGGVQETQYF. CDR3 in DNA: TGTGCCAGCAGTCCCAGCGGGGGAGTCCAAGAGACCCAGTACTTC.

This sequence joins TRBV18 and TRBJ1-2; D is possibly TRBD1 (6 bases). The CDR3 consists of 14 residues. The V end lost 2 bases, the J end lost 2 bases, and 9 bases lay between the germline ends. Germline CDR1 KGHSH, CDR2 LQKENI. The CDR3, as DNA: TGTGCCAGCTCACCAGAGAGGGGGAACTATGGCTACACCTTC. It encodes CASSPERGNYGYTF.

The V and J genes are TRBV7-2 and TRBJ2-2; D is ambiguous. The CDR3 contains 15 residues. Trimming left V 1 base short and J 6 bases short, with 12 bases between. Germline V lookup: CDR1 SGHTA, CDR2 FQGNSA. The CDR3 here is CASSLVGLMAGELFF. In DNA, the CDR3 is TGTGCCAGCAGCTTAGTTGGTCTAATGGCCGGGGAGCTGTTTTTT.

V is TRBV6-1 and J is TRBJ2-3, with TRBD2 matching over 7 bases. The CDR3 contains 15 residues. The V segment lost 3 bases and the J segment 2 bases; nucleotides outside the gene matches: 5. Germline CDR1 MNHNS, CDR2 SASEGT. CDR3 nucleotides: TGTGCCAGCAGTGACGGGACTATTTACACAGATACGCAGTATTTT. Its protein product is CASSDGTIYTDTQYF.

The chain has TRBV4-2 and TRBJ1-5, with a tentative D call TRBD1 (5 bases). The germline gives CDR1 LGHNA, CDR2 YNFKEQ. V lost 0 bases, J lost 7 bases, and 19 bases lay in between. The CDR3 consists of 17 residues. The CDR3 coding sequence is TGTGCCAGCAGCCAAGATCATTTAAGGACGGGGCAGCAGCCCCAGCATTTT. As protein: CASSQDHLRTGQQPQHF.

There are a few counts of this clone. The DNA of the CDR3 is TGTGCCAGCAGCCCCGGTAGTTGGGGGACTAGCACAGATACGCAGTATTTT. Its translation: CASSPGSWGTSTDTQYF. The V call is TRBV11-2, the J call TRBJ2-3; possibly TRBD2 for D (6 bases). CDR1 is SGHAT, CDR2 FQNNGV, per germline. Trimming took off 5 bases at V and 0 bases at J, with 18 bases between the two ends. The CDR3 has 17 residues.

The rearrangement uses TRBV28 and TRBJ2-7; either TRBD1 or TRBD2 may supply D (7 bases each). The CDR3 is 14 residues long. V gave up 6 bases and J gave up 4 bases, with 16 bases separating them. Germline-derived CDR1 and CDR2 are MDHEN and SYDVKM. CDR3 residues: CASSPGRGLYEQYV. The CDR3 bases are TGTGCCAGCAGCCCGGGGAGGGGGCTATACGAGCAGTACGTC.

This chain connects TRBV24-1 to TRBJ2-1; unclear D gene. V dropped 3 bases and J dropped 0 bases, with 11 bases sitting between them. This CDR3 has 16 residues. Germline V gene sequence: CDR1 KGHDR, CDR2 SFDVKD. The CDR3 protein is CATSDPGPLSYNEQFF. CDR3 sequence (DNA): TGTGCCACCAGTGATCCCGGACCCCTCTCCTACAATGAGCAGTTCTTC.

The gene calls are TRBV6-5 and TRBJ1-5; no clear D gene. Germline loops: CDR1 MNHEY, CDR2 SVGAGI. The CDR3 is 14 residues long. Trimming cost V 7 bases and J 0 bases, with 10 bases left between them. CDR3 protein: CASKGGSSNQPQHF. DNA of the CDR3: TGTGCCAGCAAAGGAGGCAGTAGCAATCAGCCCCAGCATTTT.

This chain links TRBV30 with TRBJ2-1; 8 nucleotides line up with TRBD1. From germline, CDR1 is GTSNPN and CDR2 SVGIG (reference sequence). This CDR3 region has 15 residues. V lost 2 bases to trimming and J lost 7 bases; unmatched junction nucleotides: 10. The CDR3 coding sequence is TGTGCCTGGAGTTACGGACAGGGAAAAAGGAATGAGCAGTTCTTC. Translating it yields CAWSYGQGKRNEQFF.

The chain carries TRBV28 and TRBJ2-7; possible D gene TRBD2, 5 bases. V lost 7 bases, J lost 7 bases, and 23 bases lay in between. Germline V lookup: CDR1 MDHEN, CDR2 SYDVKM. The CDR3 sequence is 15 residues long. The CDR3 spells CASNQLSTILREQYF. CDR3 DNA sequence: TGTGCCAGCAATCAACTATCGACTATACTACGGGAGCAGTACTTC.

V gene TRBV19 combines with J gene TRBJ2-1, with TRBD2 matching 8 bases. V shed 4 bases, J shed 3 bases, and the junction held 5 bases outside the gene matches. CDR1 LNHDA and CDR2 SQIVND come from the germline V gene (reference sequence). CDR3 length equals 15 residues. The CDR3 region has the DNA TGTGCCAGTAGTAGAACGGGGGGGTACTACAATGAGCAGTTCTTC. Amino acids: CASSRTGGYYNEQFF.

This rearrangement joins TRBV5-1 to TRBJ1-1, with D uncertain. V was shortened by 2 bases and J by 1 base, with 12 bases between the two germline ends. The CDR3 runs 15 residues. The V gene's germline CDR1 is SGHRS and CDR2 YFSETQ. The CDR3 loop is CASSLLSRRNTEAFF. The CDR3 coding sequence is TGCGCCAGCAGCTTATTGTCCAGAAGGAACACTGAAGCTTTCTTT. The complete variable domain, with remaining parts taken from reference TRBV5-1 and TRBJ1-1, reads KAGVTQTPRYLIKTRGQQVTLSCSPISGHRSVSWYQQTPGQGLQFLFEYFSETQRNKGNFPGRFSGRQFSNSRSEMNVSTLELGDSALYLCASSLLSRRNTEAFFGQGTRLTVV.

The CDR3 DNA is TGTGCCAGCAGCAAGGACAGGGGGCCTAAAAGCTCCTACGAGCAGTACGTC. Amino acid sequence: CASSKDRGPKSSYEQYV. J is TRBJ2-7 and V is TRBV2; 11 nucleotides align to TRBD1. This CDR3 has 17 residues. Unmatched junction bases numbered 10, after V lost 6 bases and J lost 0 bases. Germline CDR1 and CDR2: SNHLY and FYNNEI.

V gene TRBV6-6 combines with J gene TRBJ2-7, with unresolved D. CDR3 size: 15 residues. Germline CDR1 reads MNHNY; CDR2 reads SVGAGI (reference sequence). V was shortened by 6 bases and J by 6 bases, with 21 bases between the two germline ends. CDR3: CASSTHGPERVEQYF. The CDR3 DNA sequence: TGTGCCAGCAGCACACACGGGCCGGAAAGAGTCGAGCAGTACTTC.

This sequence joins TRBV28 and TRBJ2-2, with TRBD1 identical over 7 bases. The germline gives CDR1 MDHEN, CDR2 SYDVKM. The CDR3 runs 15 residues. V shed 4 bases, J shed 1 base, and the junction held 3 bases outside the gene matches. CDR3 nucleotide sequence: TGTGCCAGCAGTTCAGGGGGATGGAACACCGGGGAGCTGTTTTTT. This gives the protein CASSSGGWNTGELFF.

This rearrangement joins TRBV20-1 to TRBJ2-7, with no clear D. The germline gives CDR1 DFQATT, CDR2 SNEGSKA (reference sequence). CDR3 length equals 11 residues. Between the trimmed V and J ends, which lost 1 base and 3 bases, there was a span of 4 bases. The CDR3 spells CSARGSYEQYV. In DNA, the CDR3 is TGCAGTGCTAGAGGAAGCTACGAGCAGTACGTC.

CDR3 sequence (DNA): TGTGCCAGCTCACCAGCGGGCTCGGACAATGAGCAGTTCTTC. Protein product: CASSPAGSDNEQFF. The rearrangement joins TRBV18 to TRBJ2-1, with D possibly matching TRBD2 (5 bases). V gave up 2 bases and J gave up 5 bases, with 10 bases separating them. The CDR3 has 14 residues. Germline CDR1 reads KGHSH; CDR2 reads LQKENI.